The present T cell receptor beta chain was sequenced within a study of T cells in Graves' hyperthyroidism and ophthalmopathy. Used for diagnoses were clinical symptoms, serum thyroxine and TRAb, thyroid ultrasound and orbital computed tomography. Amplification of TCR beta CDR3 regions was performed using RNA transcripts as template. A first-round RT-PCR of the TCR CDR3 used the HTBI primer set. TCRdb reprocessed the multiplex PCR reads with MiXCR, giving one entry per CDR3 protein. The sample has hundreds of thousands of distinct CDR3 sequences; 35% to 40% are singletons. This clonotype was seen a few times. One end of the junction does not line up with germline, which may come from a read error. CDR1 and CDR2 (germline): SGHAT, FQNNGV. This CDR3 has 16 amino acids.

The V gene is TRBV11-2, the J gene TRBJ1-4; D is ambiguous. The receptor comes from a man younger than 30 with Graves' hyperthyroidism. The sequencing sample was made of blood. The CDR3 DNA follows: TGCGCCAGCAGCCAAGGTTGGGTAGAAGATAATGAAAAACTGTTTTTT. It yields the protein CASSQGWVEDNEKLFF.